This T cell receptor beta chain appears in the sequencing data of a study of high-grade serous ovarian cancer treatment subgroups (dated by TCRdb to the early 2020s). The study in broad terms: Sequencing yielded a mean of approximately 15,000 reads and around 7,500 unique TCR beta rearrangements per sample. The study examined TCR beta repertoires in high-grade serous ovarian cancer patients who were grouped under a laparoscopic triage algorithm by complete gross resection or by neoadjuvant chemotherapy response. Each patient contributed one primary tumor and two metastatic tumor samples, giving 75 to 95 samples in total. A cohort of 30 patients was included: some ten with no residual disease after primary surgery (R0), some ten who were excellent NACT responders, and some ten who were poor NACT responders. What the study reported, not specific to this receptor: TCR clonal relatedness was found to be positively correlated with neoantigen level and, by trend, with copy number variation and mutation load derived from whole-genome sequencing. Bulk tumor TCR sequencing lacked spatial information, limiting insight into HGSC tumor complexity and diversity. Repertoire similarity between tumors from the same patient ranged from 0.11 to 0.79, while tumors from different patients showed almost no similarity. TCR repertoire analyses focused on CDR3; CDR1 and CDR2 were not analyzed.

The roughly 100 tumor samples underwent high-throughput TCR profiling with ImmunoSEQ. The paper's processing steps were these. The repertoire diversity metrics included richness (unique productive sequences), clonality, evenness and relatedness, and the Bhattacharyya coefficient was used to measure similarity between samples. A sensitivity analysis excluded TCRs with fewer than two reads and gave consistent conclusions. TCRdb provides this immuneACCESS table in a form limited to in-frame rearrangements. Some clones are lacking; in checked studies, under half of them reflect an unresolved V gene, and why the rest are absent is not known. The V and J calls and clone size come from that table; D and trimming were worked out from the DNA. In all, the sample holds around 12,000 clones, and roughly 80% of those were seen once. The ten biggest clones cover under 7.5% of the sample. The cysteine opens and the phenylalanine closes a CDR3 of 18 amino acids. Of the read, only the CDR3 DNA is kept; its 54 bases are in frame from base 1. Cut back by 4 bases and 2 bases, the V and J ends lie 24 bases apart. CDR1 and CDR2 are drawn from the germline V gene (reference sequence): MNHEY, SMNVEV.

Collection of tumor samples took place before definitive surgery or chemotherapy. The MD Anderson Biospecimen Extraction Resource handled genomic DNA extraction, while the MD Anderson Cancer Genomics Laboratory carried out the TCR sequencing. Of note for this clone: The antigen it recognizes is unknown. No qualities accompany the bases; no much larger clone lies one base away.

This TCR derives from a human donor with high-grade serous ovarian cancer. The specimen sequenced was tumor tissue. The rearrangement combines TRBV27 with TRBJ2-7; the best D guess is TRBD1, with 7 bases matching. The CDR3 is CASSSSGQAGTLPYEQYF. Read as DNA, the sequence is TGTGCCAGCAGTTCGTCCGGACAGGCCGGGACTCTTCCCTACGAGCAGTACTTC.